Listed below are T cell receptor beta chains from one sample, sequenced in a study of blood T cells in healthy people across ages. TCRdb re-called the 5' RACE reads with MiXCR, one entry per CDR3 protein. The sample lists about 730,000 distinct CDR3 sequences, roughly 44% occurring once. Sample: blood. The receptors derive from a woman aged 60-75 years in good health. The CDR3 runs from the conserved cysteine through the conserved F or W. The D gene is left open where the match is weak. For some rows the clone size is stated as once, few or many, or as a class when expanded; others skip it.

>TRBV4-2|NA|TRBD2|TRBJ2-5
TGTGCCAGCAGCCAAGGGCGAGCGGGGGGCCAAGAGACCCAGTACTTC
CASSQGRAGGQETQYF
>TRBV20-1|NA|NA|TRBJ2-3
TGCAGTGCTAGCAAAACGGGGGATTCAACAGATACGCAGTATTTT
CSASKTGDSTDTQYF
>TRBV19|NA|NA|TRBJ2-1
TGTGCCAGTAGTATCCCGCCCAAATATGAGCAGTTCTTC
CASSIPPKYEQFF
>TRBV20-1|few|TRBD2|TRBJ2-6
TGCAGTGCTCCGCGCCGGGGGGTCCAGAGCTCTGGGGCCAACGTCCTGACTTTC
CSAPRRGVQSSGANVLTF
>TRBV28|NA|TRBD2|TRBJ2-3
TGTGCCAGCAGTTTACACCCGGGACTAGCATGGGCAGATACGCAGTATTTT
CASSLHPGLAWADTQYF
>TRBV20-1|NA|NA|TRBJ2-4
TGCAGTGCTAGAGAAGACAGCCTAGCCAAAAACATTCAGTACTTC
CSAREDSLAKNIQYF
>TRBV5-6|NA|NA|TRBJ1-1
TGTGCCAGCAGCTGGGGACCAGAAGCTTTCTTT
CASSWGPEAFF
>TRBV25-1|few|TRBD1|TRBJ2-5
TGTGCCAGCAGGGGAACAGGGGGCGGTTTGACCCAGTACTTC
CASRGTGGGLTQYF
>TRBV28|many|TRBD2|TRBJ2-5
TGTGCCAGCAGTTTTGGACTAGAAGAGACCCAGTACTTC
CASSFGLEETQYF
>TRBV28|NA|TRBD1|TRBJ2-7
TGTGCCAGCAGTTTATCCGGGACAGGGGGCGACACCTACGAGCAGTACTTC
CASSLSGTGGDTYEQYF
>TRBV10-3|few|TRBD1|TRBJ1-2
TGTGCCATCACTACGGACAGGGCGCGAGGGAGCTACACCTTC
CAITTDRARGSYTF
>TRBV5-1|few|NA|TRBJ1-1
TGCGCCAGCAGCTCCGACATCGGCCGGACTGAAGCTTTCTTT
CASSSDIGRTEAFF
>TRBV10-3|few|TRBD1|TRBJ1-2
TGTGCCATCAGTGGGACAGGGACGCCGAACTTGGGGAACTATGGCTACACCTTC
CAISGTGTPNLGNYGYTF
>TRBV2|NA|TRBD1|TRBJ1-4
TGTGCCAGCAGTGGTAGGAGGGACAGTAAAAATGAAAAACTGTTTTTT
CASSGRRDSKNEKLFF
>TRBV20-1|NA|NA|TRBJ2-1
TGCAGCAGGGATAGCTCCTACAATGAGCTGTTCTTC
CSRDSSYNELFF
>TRBV5-1|NA|NA|TRBJ1-1
TGCGCCAGCAGCGGGAACCAGGGGAACACTGAAGCTTTCTTT
CASSGNQGNTEAFF
>TRBV20-1|many|NA|TRBJ2-1
TGCAGTGCCAGGCCCGGGACTGGATTACAATGGGAGCAGTTCTTC
CSARPGTGLQWEQFF
>TRBV18|NA|TRBD1|TRBJ1-2
TGTGCCAGCTCACCAGAGGGGGCACCCTCTGGCTACACCTTC
CASSPEGAPSGYTF
>TRBV7-9|NA|NA|TRBJ2-7
TGTGCCAGCAGCTTCATTTCCTACGAGCAGTACTTC
CASSFISYEQYF
>TRBV10-3|many|TRBD1|TRBJ2-5
TGTGCCATCAACTTCGACAGGGACGAGACCCAGTACTTC
CAINFDRDETQYF
>TRBV12-3/TRBV12-4|NA|TRBD2|TRBJ2-3
TGTGCCAGCAGTTTAGATCTAGCGGGAAGCACAGATACGCAGTATTTT
CASSLDLAGSTDTQYF
>TRBV2|NA|TRBD2|TRBJ2-3
TGTGCCAGCAGTGGGCTAGCGGGGGCCGGGGTAGATACGCAGTATTTT
CASSGLAGAGVDTQYF
>TRBV6-5|NA|NA|TRBJ2-3
TGTGCCAGCAGTTCCCCTGACCGGGCCGTACCCCTAGGGGATACGCAGTATTTT
CASSSPDRAVPLGDTQYF
>TRBV7-2|few|TRBD1|TRBJ2-1
TGTGCCAGCACCGACGGACAGGGTTTCAATGAGCAGTTCTTC
CASTDGQGFNEQFF
>TRBV28|NA|TRBD1|TRBJ2-7
TGTACCAGCAGTTTAAACAGGGGAAGGGACGAGCAGTACTTC
CTSSLNRGRDEQYF
>TRBV18|NA|TRBD2|TRBJ2-7
TGTGCCAGCTCATTGGACGGGGGGTGGACCAGCTCCTACGAGCAGTACTTC
CASSLDGGWTSSYEQYF
>TRBV7-9|NA|TRBD1|TRBJ1-1
TGTGCCAGCAGCAGGACAGGCCAATCTGAAGCTTTCTTT
CASSRTGQSEAFF
>TRBV6-5|NA|TRBD2|TRBJ2-5
TGTGCCAGCAGGACTAGCGGCGAGACCCAGTACTTC
CASRTSGETQYF
>TRBV4-1|few|NA|TRBJ1-4
TGCGCCAGCAGCCAAGAAGCGCGTCAGACTGAAAAACTGTTTTTT
CASSQEARQTEKLFF
>TRBV6-2/TRBV6-3|NA|TRBD2|TRBJ2-1
TGTGCCAGCAGCAGCGGGGGGGTACCCAATGAGCAGTTCTTC
CASSSGGVPNEQFF
>TRBV7-2|few|TRBD2|TRBJ2-1
TGTGCCAGCAGCTTAGAAGCGGGATACTACTCCTACAATGAGCAGTTCTTC
CASSLEAGYYSYNEQFF
>TRBV11-2|NA|NA|TRBJ2-7
TGTGCCAGCAGCCCAATATCGGGGGTCTCCTACGAGCAGTACTTC
CASSPISGVSYEQYF
>TRBV29-1|NA|TRBD2|TRBJ2-7
TGCAGCGTTGTTAGGCGGGGGGGACCTAGCTACGAGCAGTACTTC
CSVVRRGGPSYEQYF
>TRBV2|NA|NA|TRBJ2-1
TGTGCCAGCAGACCTCGTAGAGAGTCTGAGCAGTTCTTC
CASRPRRESEQFF
>TRBV12-3/TRBV12-4|few|NA|TRBJ2-7
TGTGCCAGCAGTTTACTGGGAATTGGACCCTACGAGCAGTACTTC
CASSLLGIGPYEQYF
>TRBV12-3/TRBV12-4|many|NA|TRBJ1-2
TGTGCCAGCAGCCCCGACCCAGCGGGATCATATGGCTACACCTTC
CASSPDPAGSYGYTF
>TRBV6-1|NA|NA|TRBJ2-5
TGTGCCAGCAGTGAAAACGTCGTTCAAGAGACCCAGTACTTC
CASSENVVQETQYF
>TRBV6-1|NA|NA|TRBJ1-1
TGTGCCAGCAGTGGACTCGCGGGGGACACTGAAGCTTTCTTT
CASSGLAGDTEAFF
>TRBV5-1|NA|NA|TRBJ2-7
TGCGCCAGCAGCCTGGGTCCCGAAGGGATACACGAGCAGTACTTC
CASSLGPEGIHEQYF
>TRBV20-1|NA|TRBD1|TRBJ1-6
TGCAGTGCTAGAGATCATCCAGACAGGGTCCCTTCACCCCTCCACTTT
CSARDHPDRVPSPLHF
>TRBV1|few|NA|TRBJ1-5
TGCACCAGCAGCCAAGACAGGGGGCAAGGCAATCAGCCCCAGCATTTT
CTSSQDRGQGNQPQHF
>TRBV6-1|NA|NA|TRBJ1-2
TGTGCCAGCAGTGAATTTGACAATCTCGGCTATGGCTACACCTTC
CASSEFDNLGYGYTF
>TRBV20-1|few|TRBD2|TRBJ2-3
TGCAGTGCCGGGACTAGCGGGGGGACTAGCACAGATACGCAGTATTTT
CSAGTSGGTSTDTQYF
>TRBV9|NA|NA|TRBJ1-1
TGTGCCAGCAGCACCGACATGAACACTGAAGCTTTCTTT
CASSTDMNTEAFF
>TRBV27|few|NA|TRBJ2-1
TGTGCCAGCAGTTACACGACTAGCAGGGGGCGGAATGAGCAGTTCTTC
CASSYTTSRGRNEQFF
>TRBV2|NA|NA|TRBJ1-2
TGTGCCAGCAGTGAAGCCCGCGGGCATGGCTACACCTTC
CASSEARGHGYTF
>TRBV7-9|few|TRBD2|TRBJ2-5
TGTGCCAGCAGCCCCGAACTAGCGGGTGAGGAGCAGTACTTC
CASSPELAGEEQYF